Listed below are T cell receptor beta chains from one sample, sequenced in a study of blood T cells in healthy people across ages. TCRdb re-called the 5' RACE reads with MiXCR, one entry per CDR3 protein. The repertoire has hundreds of thousands of distinct CDR3 sequences, 40% to 45% of them found once; the top ten carry about 32%. Source material: blood. The receptor set was obtained from a man older than 75 in good health. The CDR3 runs from the conserved cysteine through the conserved F or W. The order of the fields is V gene, D gene, J gene, clone size, CDR3 DNA, CDR3 protein. A D gene is named only where the DNA matches it firmly. Only some rows state a clone size, as once, few, many or a class for expanded clones.

>TRBV30|TRBD2|TRBJ2-1|.
TGTGCCTGGACTAGCGGGGGGGGCCACAATGAGCAGTTCTTC
CAWTSGGGHNEQFF
>TRBV28|.|TRBJ2-5|few
TGTGCCAGCAGTACCACGCGTCGCCGGGAGGAGACCCAGTACTTC
CASSTTRRREETQYF
>TRBV5-8|.|TRBJ1-4|few
TGTGCCAGCAGCCCACAGGGAGCTAATGAAAAACTGTTTTTT
CASSPQGANEKLFF
>TRBV4-3|.|TRBJ2-3|many
TGCGCCAGCAGCCAATCGAGATTCGATACGCAGTATTTT
CASSQSRFDTQYF
>TRBV28|.|TRBJ1-3|.
TGTGCCAGCAGTTTAGGCCACTCTGGAAACACCATATATTTT
CASSLGHSGNTIYF
>TRBV30|.|TRBJ2-2|.
TGTGCCTGGAAGCGGTTAGCCGGGGAGCTGTTTTTT
CAWKRLAGELFF
>TRBV9|.|TRBJ2-3|.
TGTGCCAGCAGCCTATCTCGTGTTCTTAGCACAGATACGCAGTATTTT
CASSLSRVLSTDTQYF
>TRBV4-2|.|TRBJ2-3|.
TGTGCCAGCAGCCAAGAGAAGGGGGCAGATACGCAGTATTTT
CASSQEKGADTQYF
>TRBV30|.|TRBJ2-7|.
TGTGCCTGGAGTCAAACCCGGCAGGGTTACGAGCAGTACTTC
CAWSQTRQGYEQYF
>TRBV12-3/TRBV12-4|.|TRBJ2-1|.
TGTGCCAGCAGTGCGTGGTCAGTCGGGAGCGAATCCTACAATGAGCAGTTCTTC
CASSAWSVGSESYNEQFF
>TRBV7-2|.|TRBJ2-3|few
TGTGCCAGCAGCTCGCCCCCGGGCGGGCCGTATACGCAGTATTTT
CASSSPPGGPYTQYF
>TRBV29-1|TRBD1|TRBJ2-2|few
TGCAGCGTTGAAGGAGGGGGCGCCTCGGACACCGGGGAGCTGTTTTTT
CSVEGGGASDTGELFF
>TRBV5-1|TRBD1|TRBJ2-1|.
TGCGCCAGCAGCGTAGGACAGGGCAATGAGCAGTTCTTC
CASSVGQGNEQFF
>TRBV3-1|TRBD2|TRBJ2-5|.
TGTGCCAGCAGCCAAAATCTAGCGGGGATAGAGACCCAGTACTTC
CASSQNLAGIETQYF
>TRBV7-2|TRBD2|TRBJ2-1|few
TGTGCCAGCAGCCACCGGACTAGCGCGGGGATTTACAATGAGCAGTTCTTC
CASSHRTSAGIYNEQFF
>TRBV2|TRBD1|TRBJ1-4|.
TGTGCCAGCAGGGGACAGGGGGCCGCTAATGAAAAACTGTTTTTT
CASRGQGAANEKLFF
>TRBV28|.|TRBJ2-3|.
TGTGCCAGCAGGGCCGCGGGCACAGATACGCAGTATTTT
CASRAAGTDTQYF
>TRBV18|TRBD1|TRBJ1-1|few
TGTGCCAGCTCCCAGCAGGGGGTTGACACTGAAGCTTTCTTT
CASSQQGVDTEAFF
>TRBV20-1|.|TRBJ2-1|few
TGCAGTGCTAGGGAGGGAATCCGTCCGGATGAGCAGTTCTTC
CSAREGIRPDEQFF
>TRBV20-1|TRBD2|TRBJ2-3|.
TGCAGTGCTAGTACCCCTGTGGCGGGAGTGTCAGATACGCAGTATTTT
CSASTPVAGVSDTQYF
>TRBV6-6|.|TRBJ2-7|once
TGTGCCAGCAGTTACTCTGCCTCCCTCCTGGCCGAGCAGTACTTC
CASSYSASLLAEQYF
>TRBV29-1|.|TRBJ2-5|many
TGCAGCGTTTCGCCCGATGGGCAAGAGACCCAGTACTTC
CSVSPDGQETQYF
>TRBV3-1|.|TRBJ2-5|.
TGTGCCAGCAGCTTCCTTCCCGGGAGCTTCGGGGGACAGCAGTACTTC
CASSFLPGSFGGQQYF
>TRBV24-1|TRBD1|TRBJ2-7|.
TGTGCCACCAGTGACCCTGGACAGGGGGGCGAGCAGTACTTC
CATSDPGQGGEQYF
>TRBV9|TRBD1|TRBJ1-1|.
TGTGCCAGCAGCGTAGACCTGACAGGGAAAGCTTTCTTT
CASSVDLTGKAFF
>TRBV29-1|TRBD1|TRBJ1-2|.
TGCAGCGTCCTCCGGGGGCAGGGGGAAGATTATGGAGGCTACACCTTC
CSVLRGQGEDYGGYTF
>TRBV29-1|.|TRBJ1-1|.
TGCAGCGTCGGGGGTAAGAACACTGAAGCTTTCTTT
CSVGGKNTEAFF
>TRBV6-5|.|TRBJ1-1|.
TGTGCCAGCAACAAGGAGTACCGAGCGAACACTGAAGCTTTCTTT
CASNKEYRANTEAFF
>TRBV12-3/TRBV12-4|.|TRBJ1-6|few
TGTGCCAGCAGCACCAATTGGGGTGATTCACCCCTCCACTTT
CASSTNWGDSPLHF
>TRBV9|.|TRBJ2-7|.
TGTGCCAGCAGCGTAGGGGCAGGGGGGAACTACGAGCAGTACTTC
CASSVGAGGNYEQYF
>TRBV10-1|TRBD1|TRBJ1-1|.
TGCGCCGGCAGTCCGACAGGGGGTCGGAACACTGAAGCTTTCTTT
CAGSPTGGRNTEAFF
>TRBV12-3/TRBV12-4|TRBD1|TRBJ1-2|once
TGTGCCAGCTATTTGACAGGGGGGAACTTGAACTATGGCTACACCTTC
CASYLTGGNLNYGYTF
>TRBV7-8|.|TRBJ2-5|.
TGTGCCAGCAGCGCCCTGGGAAAACAAGAGACCCAGTACTTC
CASSALGKQETQYF
>TRBV7-3|.|TRBJ2-1|many
TGTGCCAGCAGCTTAAGTCCGGACAATGAGCAGTTCTTC
CASSLSPDNEQFF
>TRBV29-1|TRBD2|TRBJ2-5|many
TGCAGCGTCCGTACGGGAGGGAAGGGAAATGAGCAGTACTTC
CSVRTGGKGNEQYF
>TRBV4-2|TRBD2|TRBJ2-7|.
TGTGCCAGCAGCCAAGCGAGCGGGACCGTTGGCTACGAGCAGTACTTC
CASSQASGTVGYEQYF
>TRBV24-1|.|TRBJ2-1|.
TGTGCCACCAGTGATTTGTCTGCTTCTGGCAATGAGCAGTTCTTC
CATSDLSASGNEQFF
>TRBV7-9|.|TRBJ1-1|.
TGTGCCAGCAGCACCGACCCGAACACTGAAGCTTTATTT
CASSTDPNTEALF
>TRBV12-3/TRBV12-4|.|TRBJ2-7|.
TGTGCCAGCTCCCAGAACCAAGGACCCTTCTACGAGCAGTACTTC
CASSQNQGPFYEQYF
>TRBV10-1|TRBD1|TRBJ2-1|.
TGCGCCAGCAGCAACCGGACAGGGACCTACAATGAGCAGTTCTTC
CASSNRTGTYNEQFF
>TRBV29-1|.|TRBJ2-1|few
TGCAGCGCCAGCTCACAGGGATCCTACAATGAGCAGTTCTTC
CSASSQGSYNEQFF
>TRBV7-2|.|TRBJ2-7|many
TGTGCCAGCAGCCCCGGTCCGCCTTGGGAGCAGTACTTC
CASSPGPPWEQYF
>TRBV12-3/TRBV12-4|.|TRBJ1-2|.
TGTGCCAGCAGTGTAGATATTGGGAATGGCTACACCTTC
CASSVDIGNGYTF
>TRBV3-1|TRBD2|TRBJ2-3|few
TGTGCCAGCAGCCAAGTGCGGTCTAGCGGGCTGTATTTT
CASSQVRSSGLYF
>TRBV12-3/TRBV12-4|TRBD1|TRBJ2-7|.
TGTGCCAGCAGCTACACCGACAGGGTAGGGAATGAGCAGTACTTC
CASSYTDRVGNEQYF
>TRBV20-1|.|TRBJ2-5|.
TGCAGTGCTAGGTCGGTGGGCTACAATGAGCAGTACTTC
CSARSVGYNEQYF
>TRBV20-1|.|TRBJ2-7|few
TGCAGTGCTAGAGAGGTCATCTACGAGCAGTACTTC
CSAREVIYEQYF
>TRBV20-1|TRBD1|TRBJ1-6|.
TGCAGTGCTAGAGCCGGGACAGGGACATCCTTGGGTAATTCACCCCTCCACTTT
CSARAGTGTSLGNSPLHF
>TRBV6-1|TRBD2|TRBJ2-7|few
TGTGCCAGCAGTGTTCCAGGGACTAGCTCCTACGAGCAGTACTTC
CASSVPGTSSYEQYF
>TRBV7-9|TRBD1|TRBJ2-7|.
TGTGCCAGCAGCTTAGCGCAGGCCGGGACAGGGGGATACGAGCAGTACTTC
CASSLAQAGTGGYEQYF
>TRBV25-1|.|TRBJ2-3|.
TGTGCCAGCAGGCTCGCGGGACTCGCAGATACGCAGTATTTT
CASRLAGLADTQYF
>TRBV11-2|.|TRBJ2-6|.
TGTGCCAGCAGCTTTCCCAGGGGCTCTGGGGCCAACGTCCTGACTTTC
CASSFPRGSGANVLTF
>TRBV28|.|TRBJ1-2|.
TGTGCCAGCTTGCGTCGAGAAAATGGCTACACCTTC
CASLRRENGYTF
>TRBV7-2|TRBD1|TRBJ2-5|.
TGTGCCAGCAGCTCTAGGACAGGGGGCGCCGGAGAGACCCAGTACTTC
CASSSRTGGAGETQYF
>TRBV10-1|TRBD1|TRBJ2-5|.
TGCGCCAGCGGGGGGGGACAGGGGCCACAAGAGACCCAGTACTTC
CASGGGQGPQETQYF
>TRBV20-1|.|TRBJ1-2|few
TGCAGTGCCACAGGGTTTGGGAATGGCTACACCTTC
CSATGFGNGYTF
>TRBV28|.|TRBJ2-7|many
TGTGCCAGCAGTTTATCGAGGCCCAGCGAGCAGTACTTC
CASSLSRPSEQYF
>TRBV6-5|.|TRBJ2-6|few
TGTGCCAGCAGTTCACAGAATCCCTCTGGGGCCAACGTCCTGACTTTC
CASSSQNPSGANVLTF
>TRBV20-1|.|TRBJ2-7|few
TGCAGTGCTAGAGTAGGGGCTAACGAGCAGTACTTC
CSARVGANEQYF
>TRBV5-1|TRBD1|TRBJ2-7|.
TGCGCCAGCAAGAAAAGACAGGGGCACGAGCAGTACTTC
CASKKRQGHEQYF